These 10 T cell receptor beta chains share one sample of origin, sequenced in a study of CD8+CD57+ T cells in acquired aplastic anemia. TCR beta VDJ and CDR3 were profiled, and genomic DNA was the template. TCRdb reanalysed the reads using MiXCR and keeps one entry per CDR3 protein. The data hold around 430,000 distinct CDR3 sequences, with roughly 34% observed a single time. Previously, flow cytometry had revealed CD8+CD57+ cell expansion in the patients chosen for sequencing. Sequencing was carried out using sorted CD4+, CD8+, or CD8+CD57+ T cells (not recorded which) from PBMCs. All receptors come from a human donor with aplastic anemia.

This clonotype was observed many times. J is TRBJ1-1 and V is TRBV7-9; D remains ambiguous. Trimming left V 1 base short and J 1 base short, with 7 bases between. This CDR3 spans 14 amino acids. Germline V CDR1 and CDR2: SEHNR, FQNEAQ (reference sequence). The CDR3, as DNA: TGTGCCAGCAGCTTAGAACAGACGAACACTGAAGCTTTCTTT. As protein: CASSLEQTNTEAFF.

This clonotype was detected many times. The chain links TRBV10-3 to TRBJ1-3; D gene ambiguous. CDR3 length: 13 amino acids. Germline assignment: CDR1 ENHRY and CDR2 SYGVKD. With 4 bases removed from V and 2 bases from J, the gap between germline ends came to 6 bases. The CDR3 spells CAISGEAGNTIYF. The DNA of the CDR3 is TGTGCCATCAGTGGGGAAGCTGGAAACACCATATATTTT.

V is TRBV27 and J is TRBJ1-3; D may be TRBD1 (5 bases). Germline assignment: CDR1 MNHEY and CDR2 SMNVEV (reference sequence). V lost 1 base and J lost 0, with 10 bases in between. The CDR3 consists of 16 residues. CDR3 sequence reads: CASSLFAGLSGNTIYF. The DNA of the CDR3 is TGTGCCAGCAGTTTATTCGCAGGGCTCTCTGGAAACACCATATATTTT.

This clonotype appeared once. The V call is TRBV15, the J call TRBJ1-2; D might be TRBD1 (6 bases). The germline gives CDR1 LNHNV, CDR2 YYDKDF (reference sequence). CDR3 length: 13 residues. V lost 11 bases and J 7 bases, leaving 20 bases between the germline ends. The DNA for the CDR3 is TGTGCCTCAGCAGGGGAAGCTCTGGGTGGCTACACCTTC. The encoded protein is CASAGEALGGYTF. The complete variable domain, with remaining parts taken from reference TRBV15 and TRBJ1-2, reads DAMVIQNPRYQVTQFGKPVTLSCSQTLNHNVMYWYQQKSSQAPKLLFHYYDKDFNNEADTPDNFQSRRPNTSFCFLDIRSPGLGDTAMYLCASAGEALGGYTFGSGTRLTVV.

This chain links TRBV10-1 with TRBJ2-1, with D perhaps TRBD2 (6 bases). Germline assignment: CDR1 WNHNN and CDR2 SYGVQD (reference sequence). The V and J ends lost 0 bases and 4 bases respectively, with 16 bases between them. The CDR3 is made up of 17 amino acids. CDR3 loop: CASSESFQRAQYNEQFF. CDR3 nucleotides: TGCGCCAGCAGTGAGTCCTTTCAGCGGGCCCAGTACAATGAGCAGTTCTTC.

CDR3 region: CASSERSRADQPQHF. The CDR3 DNA is TGTGCCAGCAGTGAACGATCACGAGCGGATCAGCCCCAGCATTTT. The rearrangement uses TRBV12-3 or TRBV12-4 and TRBJ1-5; D uncertain. V dropped 5 bases and J dropped 5 bases, with 16 bases sitting between them. The length of the CDR3 is 15 residues.

This clonotype was counted only a few times. The CDR3 region has the DNA TGTGCCAGGCATCAGGGGGCCAACGTCCTGACTTTC. Residues: CARHQGANVLTF. The V and J genes are TRBV7-2 and TRBJ2-6; D is undetermined. The CDR3 runs 12 residues. V was cut by 9 bases and J by 4 bases, with 7 bases left in between. Per germline, CDR1 SGHTA and CDR2 FQGNSA.

This clonotype came up once. Given a much more abundant clone one base away, this may be a read error. The gene calls are TRBV2 and TRBJ1-5; no firm D call. Trimming left V 5 bases short and J 3 bases short, with 17 bases between. The germline gives CDR1 SNHLY, CDR2 FYNNEI. CDR3 length: 16 residues. DNA of the CDR3: TGTGCCAGCAGTAGGACGGCCCACGAGGACAATCAGCCCCAGCATTTT. Protein product: CASSRTAHEDNQPQHF.

This rearrangement joins TRBV3-1 to TRBJ2-2; maybe TRBD1 (5 bases). The CDR3 is 15 amino acids. Trimming removed 1 base from V and 5 bases from J, with 11 bases in between. Germline lookup yields CDR1 LGHDT and CDR2 YNNKEL (reference sequence). Here the CDR3 DNA reads TGTGCCAGCAGCCAAGGACCAGGGATGACCGGGGAGCTGTTTTTT. It specifies CASSQGPGMTGELFF.

This clonotype has only a few counts. The chain's CDR3 is CSAREIKPGLILETQYF. In DNA form, the CDR3 reads TGCAGTGCTAGAGAAATCAAGCCGGGACTGATCTTAGAGACCCAGTACTTC. This chain links TRBV20-1 with TRBJ2-5; possibly TRBD2 for D (6 bases). This CDR3 is 17 amino acids long. The V and J ends lost 0 bases and 4 bases respectively, with 21 bases between them. Germline assignment: CDR1 DFQATT and CDR2 SNEGSKA (reference sequence).